This is a list of T cell receptor beta chains from one sample in a study of cytomegalovirus exposure and HLA in healthy donors. Using immunoSEQ multiplex PCR, the repertoire was profiled, and TCRdb retains in-frame clones only, with some absent. The sample yields under 150,000 clones, approximately 80% seen once. The specimen was PBMCs. The receptor source for this set is a male donor in good health and CMV-seronegative. Each CDR3 is given with its conserved first and last residue. A D gene is named only where the DNA matches it firmly. Part of the rows lack a size; the others show once, few, many or a class for expanded clones.

size,V,J,D,CDR3,DNA
.,TRBV5-4,TRBJ2-1,.,CASSLLAYEQFF,TGTGCCAGCAGCTTACTTGCGTATGAGCAGTTCTTC
.,TRBV9,TRBJ1-4,.,CASSAASPGNGNEKLFF,TGTGCCAGCAGCGCTGCCTCTCCGGGAAACGGTAATGAAAAACTGTTTTTT
.,TRBV29-1,TRBJ1-2,TRBD1,CSVGGGDGRDGYTF,TGCAGCGTTGGAGGGGGCGATGGTAGAGATGGCTACACCTTC
.,TRBV27,TRBJ1-1,.,CASSFGRTEAFF,TGTGCCAGCAGTTTCGGGAGGACTGAAGCTTTCTTT
few,TRBV7-8,TRBJ2-7,.,CASSLGGTVRYEQYF,TGTGCCAGCAGCCTTGGCGGGACTGTACGCTACGAGCAGTACTTC
.,TRBV27,TRBJ2-2,TRBD2,CASRRESGELFF,TGTGCCAGCAGGCGGGAGAGCGGGGAGCTGTTTTTT
.,TRBV4-3,TRBJ2-5,.,CASSHSPTDEETQYF,TGCGCCAGCAGCCATTCTCCTACAGATGAAGAGACCCAGTACTTC
.,TRBV2,TRBJ2-1,TRBD2,CASSKTSGRAHEQFF,TGTGCCAGCAGTAAAACTAGCGGGAGGGCCCATGAGCAGTTCTTC
.,TRBV19,TRBJ2-7,.,CASRSLEPGAGEQYF,TGTGCCAGTAGATCACTTGAGCCGGGAGCGGGCGAGCAGTACTTC
.,TRBV14,TRBJ2-2,TRBD1,CASSQVWYWSGQGGWELFF,TGTGCCAGCAGCCAAGTTTGGTATTGGTCGGGACAGGGAGGATGGGAGCTGTTTTTT
.,TRBV6-1,TRBJ2-7,.,CASRGLSSHEQYF,TGTGCCAGCAGAGGACTCTCGAGCCACGAGCAGTACTTC
.,TRBV6-5,TRBJ2-7,TRBD1,CASRGAGGAYEQYF,TGTGCCAGCAGAGGGGCAGGGGGCGCGTACGAGCAGTACTTC
few,TRBV5-6,TRBJ2-7,.,CASSLGYRDEQYF,TGTGCCAGCAGCTTGGGGTACAGAGACGAGCAGTACTTC
.,TRBV18,TRBJ1-5,TRBD1,CASSPPGTGDYQPQHF,TGTGCCAGCTCACCACCAGGAACAGGGGACTATCAGCCCCAGCATTTT
few,TRBV11-3,TRBJ2-4,.,CASSRGTGDIQYF,TGTGCCAGCAGCCGGGGGACGGGGGACATTCAGTACTTC